This entry features one T cell receptor beta chain sequence. The record originates from a study of blood T cell repertoires in COVID-19. The wider study: COVID-19 samples from acute and convalescent phases originated in the United States, Italy and Spain. PBMCs, B-cell-depleted T cells, or T cells were the source of the cDNA or gDNA that made up the material.

Germline CDR1 LNHDA, CDR2 SQIVND (reference sequence). The CDR3 covers 13 residues. Trimming removed 8 bases at V and 3 bases at J, with 10 bases between. Sequenced by immunoSEQ multiplex PCR; TCRdb stores in-frame clones only, minus some. The sample lists about 300,000 clones, approximately 82% occurring once. The chain recombines TRBV19 with TRBJ1-4; a possible D gene is TRBD1 (5 bases). Sequencing used peripheral blood. The TCR comes from a woman in her 50s with acute or convalescent COVID-19. The CDR3, as DNA: TGTGCCAGTGCAGGGTCGGCTAATGAAAAACTGTTTTTT. Residues: CASAGSANEKLFF. The full variable domain, with the rest looked up from reference TRBV19 and TRBJ1-4, is DGGITQSPKYLFRKEGQNVTLSCEQNLNHDAMYWYRQDPGQGLRLIYYSQIVNDFQKGDIAEGYSVSREKKESFPLTVTSAQKNPTAFYLCASAGSANEKLFFGSGTQLSVL.